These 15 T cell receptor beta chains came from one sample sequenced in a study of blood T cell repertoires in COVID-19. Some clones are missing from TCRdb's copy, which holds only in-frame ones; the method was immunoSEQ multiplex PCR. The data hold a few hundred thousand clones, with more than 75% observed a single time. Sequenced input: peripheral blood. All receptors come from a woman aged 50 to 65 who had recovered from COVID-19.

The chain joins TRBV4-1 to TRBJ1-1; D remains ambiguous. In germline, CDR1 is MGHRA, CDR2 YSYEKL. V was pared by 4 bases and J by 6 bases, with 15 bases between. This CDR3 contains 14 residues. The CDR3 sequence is CASSPTPRTAEAFF. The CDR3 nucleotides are TGCGCCAGCAGCCCGACTCCTCGAACGGCTGAAGCTTTCTTT.

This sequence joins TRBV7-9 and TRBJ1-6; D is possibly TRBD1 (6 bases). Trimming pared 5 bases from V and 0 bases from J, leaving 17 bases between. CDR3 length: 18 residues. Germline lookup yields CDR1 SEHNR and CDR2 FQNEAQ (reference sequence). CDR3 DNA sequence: TGTGCCAGCAGCACTGAGGGACAAATTAGCTCCTATAATTCACCCCTCCACTTT. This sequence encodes CASSTEGQISSYNSPLHF.

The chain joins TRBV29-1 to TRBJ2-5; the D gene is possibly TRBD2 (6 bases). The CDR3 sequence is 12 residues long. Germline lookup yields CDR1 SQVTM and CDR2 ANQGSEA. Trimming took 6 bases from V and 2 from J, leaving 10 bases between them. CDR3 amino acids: CSVRREQETQYF. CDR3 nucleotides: TGCAGCGTCCGACGGGAGCAAGAGACCCAGTACTTC.

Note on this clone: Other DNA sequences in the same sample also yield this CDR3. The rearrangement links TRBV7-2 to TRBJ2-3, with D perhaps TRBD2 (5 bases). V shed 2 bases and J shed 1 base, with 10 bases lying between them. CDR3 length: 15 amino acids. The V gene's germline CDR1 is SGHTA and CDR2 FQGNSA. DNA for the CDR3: TGTGCCAGCAGCTTAAGTGGGAGAGGCACAGATACGCAGTATTTT. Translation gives CASSLSGRGTDTQYF.

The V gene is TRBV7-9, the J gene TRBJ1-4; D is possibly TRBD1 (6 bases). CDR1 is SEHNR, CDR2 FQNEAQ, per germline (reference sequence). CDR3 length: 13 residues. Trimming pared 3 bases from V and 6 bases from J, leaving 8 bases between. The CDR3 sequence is CASSFTGYEKLFF. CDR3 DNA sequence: TGTGCCAGCAGCTTTACAGGGTATGAAAAACTGTTTTTT.

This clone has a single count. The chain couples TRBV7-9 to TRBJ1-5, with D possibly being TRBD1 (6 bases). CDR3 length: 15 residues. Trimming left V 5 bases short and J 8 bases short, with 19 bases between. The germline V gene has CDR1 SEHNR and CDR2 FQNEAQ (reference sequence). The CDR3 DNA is TGTGCCAGCAGCCTCCACATAGGGGGTAACGAGCCCCAGCATTTT. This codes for CASSLHIGGNEPQHF.

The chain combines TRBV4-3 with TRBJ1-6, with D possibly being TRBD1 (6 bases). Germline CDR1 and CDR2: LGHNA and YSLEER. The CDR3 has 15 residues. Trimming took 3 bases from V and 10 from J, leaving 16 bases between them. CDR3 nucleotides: TGCGCCAGCAGCCAGAGCCCAGGGGATGGATCACCCCTCCACTTT. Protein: CASSQSPGDGSPLHF.

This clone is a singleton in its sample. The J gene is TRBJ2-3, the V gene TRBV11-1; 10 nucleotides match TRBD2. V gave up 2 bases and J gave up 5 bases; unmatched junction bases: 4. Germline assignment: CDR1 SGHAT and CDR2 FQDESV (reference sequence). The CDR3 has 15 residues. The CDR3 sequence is CASSLLAGELDTQYF. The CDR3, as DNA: TGTGCCAGCAGCTTACTAGCGGGAGAGTTAGATACGCAGTATTTT.

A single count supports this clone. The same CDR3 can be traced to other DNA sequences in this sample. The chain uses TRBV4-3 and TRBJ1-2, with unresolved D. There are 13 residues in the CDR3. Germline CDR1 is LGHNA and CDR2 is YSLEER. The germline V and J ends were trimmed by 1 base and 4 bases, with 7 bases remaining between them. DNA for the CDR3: TGCGCCAGCAGCCAAGCAGGATCCTATGGCTACACCTTC. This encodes CASSQAGSYGYTF.

The CDR3 sequence: CASSRRTGGEQYF. For the CDR3, the DNA is TGTGCCAGCAGCCGGAGGACAGGGGGCGAGCAGTACTTC. This chain connects TRBV7-2 to TRBJ2-7, with 10 bases matching TRBD1. The germline gives CDR1 SGHTA, CDR2 FQGNSA. Losses at the gene ends were 5 bases for V and 6 bases for J; bases not matched to a gene: 4. This CDR3 is built from 13 residues.

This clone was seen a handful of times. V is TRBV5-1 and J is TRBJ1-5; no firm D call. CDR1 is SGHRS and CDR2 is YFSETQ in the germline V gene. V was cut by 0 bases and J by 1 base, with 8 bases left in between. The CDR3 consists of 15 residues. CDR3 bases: TGCGCCAGCAGCTTGGGAGACTGGAGCAATCAGCCCCAGCATTTT. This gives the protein CASSLGDWSNQPQHF. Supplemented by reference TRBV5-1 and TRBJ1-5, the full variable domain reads KAGVTQTPRYLIKTRGQQVTLSCSPISGHRSVSWYQQTPGQGLQFLFEYFSETQRNKGNFPGRFSGRQFSNSRSEMNVSTLELGDSALYLCASSLGDWSNQPQHFGDGTRLSIL.

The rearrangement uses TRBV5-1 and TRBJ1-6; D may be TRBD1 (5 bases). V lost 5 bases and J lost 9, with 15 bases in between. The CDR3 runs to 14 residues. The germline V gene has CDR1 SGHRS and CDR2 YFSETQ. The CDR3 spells CASSLSGASSPLHF. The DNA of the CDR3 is TGCGCCAGCAGTCTCTCTGGGGCAAGTTCACCCCTCCACTTT.

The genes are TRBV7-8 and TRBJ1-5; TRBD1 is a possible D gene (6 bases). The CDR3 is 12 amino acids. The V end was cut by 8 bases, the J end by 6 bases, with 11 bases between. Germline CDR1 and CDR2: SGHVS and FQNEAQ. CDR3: CASPGGCQPQHF. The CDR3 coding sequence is TGTGCCAGCCCGGGGGGCTGTCAGCCCCAGCATTTT.

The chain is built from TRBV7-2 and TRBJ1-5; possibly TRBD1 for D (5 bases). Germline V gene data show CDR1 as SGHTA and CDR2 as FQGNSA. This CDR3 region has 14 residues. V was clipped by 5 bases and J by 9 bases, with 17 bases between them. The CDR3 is CASSLRIAGGPQHF. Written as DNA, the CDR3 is TGTGCCAGCAGCCTACGGATAGCGGGGGGGCCCCAGCATTTT.

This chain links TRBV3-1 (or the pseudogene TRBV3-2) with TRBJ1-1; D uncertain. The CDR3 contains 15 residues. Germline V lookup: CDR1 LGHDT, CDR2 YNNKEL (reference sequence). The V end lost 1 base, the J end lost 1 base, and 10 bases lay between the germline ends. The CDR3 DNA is TGTGCCAGCAGCCAAGTTATCAACGGGAACACTGAAGCTTTCTTT. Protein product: CASSQVINGNTEAFF.